This TCR beta chain was sequenced in a study of shared clonotypes between healthy human individuals. At the level of the study: The donor pool was made up of a couple of women and three men aged 18 to 49. For every donor, three CD4 naive, three CD4 memory, two CD8 naive and one CD8 memory plates were used.

Cells designated naive CD8 were CD45RO-negative and were positively selected for CCR7, with terminally differentiated effector memory CD45RA+ cells excluded. The CDR3 sequence is 13 residues long. Germline assignment: CDR1 MNHEY and CDR2 SMNVEV (reference sequence). V gave up 7 bases and J gave up 7 bases; unmatched junction bases: 6. The run depth of the assay was deep. Clones were sequenced by immunoSEQ multiplex PCR, and TCRdb holds only the in-frame ones, with some missing. The table lists about 2.1 million clones, 80% to 95% of them singletons. The rearrangement joins TRBV27 to TRBJ2-1; 8 nucleotides line up with TRBD2. The clonotype was recovered from a man between 18 and 35 years old in good health. Some clones in this sample may be carry-over from other donors' samples. Sequenced: naive CD8+ T cells from PBMCs. CDR3 bases: TGTGCCAGCAAAAGCGGGAGTTGGAATGAGCAGTTCTTC. Its protein product is CASKSGSWNEQFF.